Sequencing of this T cell receptor (beta chain) was carried out in a study of OX40 agonist ivuxolimab in advanced cancers. Regarding the research as a whole: Ivuxolimab was an agonistic, fully human IgG2 monoclonal antibody directed against OX40 (CD134), a costimulatory receptor. Intravenous ivuxolimab was administered to patients every 2 weeks at six dose levels: 0.01, 0.1, 0.3, 1.5, 3 and 10 mg/kg. Among the roughly 54 dose-escalation patients, about 20 had hepatocellular carcinoma, roughly 15 melanoma, 9 renal cell carcinoma and 9 head and neck cancer. The dose-escalation cohort was around 83% male with a mean age of roughly 62 years, ranging from roughly 20 to 80. Prior anti-PD-1, anti-PD-L1 or anti-CTLA-4 therapy was permitted, and 40% to 50% of dose-escalation patients had received checkpoint inhibitors. Partial responses occurred in three dose-escalation patients, of whom one had hepatocellular carcinoma and two had cutaneous melanoma. The point of sequencing TCRbeta in the periphery was to test whether ivuxolimab changed TCR sequence diversity and drove clonal T-cell expansion. The paper describes the monotherapy dose-escalation part (N of about 52 patients) of the phase I trial of ivuxolimab.

Genomic DNA was isolated from the sorted cells so that the TCRbeta CDR3 region could be sequenced. The immunoSEQ Assay was used for sequencing of TCRbeta CDR3 regions. Sourced from immuneACCESS, this table was stored by TCRdb with only in-frame sequences that have V and J called. A share of the clones is absent; for the studies checked, an unresolved V gene accounts for under half, and the remainder has no known explanation. A total of over 55,000 clones appear in this sample, roughly 84% of them only once. Less than 0.85% of the sample rests with the top ten. The trial excluded patients who had a history of autoimmune disease or who were on systemic immunosuppression. Peripheral blood for TCR sequencing was collected from all dose cohorts at baseline, on cycle 4 day 1, and on cycle 7 day 1. The samples were taken from a phase I, first-in-human, multicenter, open-label dose-escalation trial of ivuxolimab. The trial enrolled adults with locally advanced or metastatic head and neck squamous cell, hepatocellular, melanoma or renal cell carcinoma. Before TCR sequencing, CD4+ T cells and CD8+ T cells from peripheral blood were sorted into separate populations.

Findings and caveats that apply to the study as a whole: Which antigens the clonally expanded peripheral T cells were specific for was not determined. After ivuxolimab, expanded clones were on average more numerous among CD8+ T cells than among CD4+ T cells. At doses of 0.1 to 3.0 mg/kg, clonal expansion of both CD4+ and CD8+ blood T cells was observed from baseline to week 6. In partial responders in the 0.1-3.0 mg/kg groups, normalized peripheral clonal expansion was found to be among the lowest, especially among CD8+ T cells. Low levels of normalized T-cell clonal expansion were also seen in some patients who did not respond.

Notes on this clone: No antigen is known for it. Base qualities are not recorded, but no much larger clone differs from it by a single base.

The receptor was isolated from an adult with an advanced solid tumor such as melanoma, head and neck, liver or kidney cancer. The sample here was CD4+ or CD8+ T cells sorted from blood, taken in a trial of the OX40 agonist ivuxolimab.

The DNA sequence is as follows: TGTGCCCTAGCTGGGGGGAGGAACACCGGGGAGCTGTTTTTT. The encoded protein is CALAGGRNTGELFF. The chain joins TRBV5-4 to TRBJ2-2; a weak D assignment points to TRBD2 (6 bases agree). At the junction V is shortened by 10 bases and J by 1 base, with 14 bases in between. Inclusive of the bounding cysteine and phenylalanine, the CDR3 is 14 residues long. Only the CDR3 region is kept as DNA, spanning 42 bases read in frame from base 1. The germline V gene (reference sequence) supplies CDR1 SGHNT and CDR2 YYREEE. The full variable domain, with segments outside the CDR3 supplied by the reference TRBV5-4 and TRBJ2-2 proteins, appears as ETGVTQSPTHLIKTRGQQVTLRCSSQSGHNTVSWYQQALGQGPQFIFQYYREEENGRGNFPPRFSGLQFPNYSSELNVNALELDDSALYLCALAGGRNTGELFFGEGSRLTVL.